This TCR beta chain was recorded in a study of beta chain features in type 1 diabetes. At the level of the study: Analysis included 107,917,701 sorted cells drawn from all samples.

In the case of this clone: The antigen remains unidentified.

Findings and caveats of the study: When Type 1 diabetes patients were examined, their TCRB CDR3s proved moderately but significantly shorter in all four CD4+ subsets. Reads derived from cDNA could over-represent cells showing high TCR expression.

Expressed TCRB transcripts were sequenced after all isolated RNA was converted to cDNA. Method: immunoSEQ multiplex PCR; TCRdb's copy keeps in-frame clones and lacks some. The table records 250,000 to 350,000 clones, 15% of them present only once. This CDR3 has 15 residues. The V and J ends lost 6 bases and 4 bases respectively, with 18 bases between them. Germline V CDR1 and CDR2: MNHEY, SVGAGI. The TCR was taken from a man between 18 and 35 years old with type 1 diabetes. The chain couples TRBV6-5 to TRBJ2-5; the D gene is possibly TRBD2 (6 bases). Material for sequencing was naive CD4+ T cells from blood. This chain's CDR3 is CASSQDLVGGETQYF. The DNA for the CDR3 is TGTGCCAGCAGCCAGGACCTTGTGGGGGGAGAGACCCAGTACTTC.